This T cell receptor (beta chain) was observed in a study of blood T cell repertoires in COVID-19. Across the study: Sources were T cells, B-cell-depleted T cells, or PBMCs; the material itself was cDNA or gDNA.

As originally analysed: Scientists estimated how many nucleated cells there were by amplifying reference gene primers. Measured with immunoSEQ multiplex PCR; TCRdb has only the in-frame clones, and not every one. V, J and clone size are those of that table, while D and trimming were read from the DNA. Of under 70,000 clones in the sample, approximately 81% were seen once. The CDR3 is 18 residues long. The V and J ends lost 3 bases and 2 bases respectively, with 23 bases between them. The V gene's germline CDR1 is SNHLY and CDR2 FYNNEI. This chain joins TRBV2 and TRBJ2-7; D is possibly TRBD2 (5 bases). This receptor was identified in a woman of 80 years or more with acute or convalescent COVID-19. The sample comprised peripheral blood. CDR3 bases: TGTGCCAGCAGTGATCTTTCTTCGGGATCGAGCGTTCCCTACGAGCAGTACTTC. As protein: CASSDLSSGSSVPYEQYF.